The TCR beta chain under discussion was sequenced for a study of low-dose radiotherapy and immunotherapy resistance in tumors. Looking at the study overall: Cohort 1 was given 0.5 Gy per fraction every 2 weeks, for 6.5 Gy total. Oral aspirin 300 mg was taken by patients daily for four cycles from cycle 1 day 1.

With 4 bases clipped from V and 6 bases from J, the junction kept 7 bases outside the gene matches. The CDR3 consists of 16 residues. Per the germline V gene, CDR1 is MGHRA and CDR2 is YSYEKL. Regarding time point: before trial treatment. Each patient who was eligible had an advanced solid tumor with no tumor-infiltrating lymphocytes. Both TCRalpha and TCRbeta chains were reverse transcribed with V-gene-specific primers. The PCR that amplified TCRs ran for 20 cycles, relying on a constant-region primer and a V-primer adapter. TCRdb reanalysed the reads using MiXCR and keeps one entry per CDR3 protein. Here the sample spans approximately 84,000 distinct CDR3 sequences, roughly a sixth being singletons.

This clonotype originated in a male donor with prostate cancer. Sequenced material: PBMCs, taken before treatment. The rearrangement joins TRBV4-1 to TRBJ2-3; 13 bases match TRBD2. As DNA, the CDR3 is TGCGCCAGCAGCCGCATCATACTAGCGGGGGGGGATACGCAGTATTTT. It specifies CASSRIILAGGDTQYF.